What follows are 2 T cell receptor beta chains derived from one specimen sequenced in a study of shared clonotypes between healthy human individuals. The repertoire was sequenced with immunoSEQ multiplex PCR; TCRdb's copy has only in-frame clones and lacks some. The repertoire holds hundreds of thousands of clones, around three quarters seen once, with around 12% in the top ten. The specimen sequenced was PBMCs. Receptors were obtained from a woman aged 40 to 50 in good health. Some clones in this sample may be carry-over from other donors' samples.

The V call is TRBV19, the J call TRBJ2-3; D possibly corresponds to TRBD1 (7 bases). Germline lookup yields CDR1 LNHDA and CDR2 SQIVND (reference sequence). CDR3 length equals 14 residues. CDR3 sequence: CATRTGGGTDTQYF. CDR3 coding DNA: TGTGCTACCAGGACAGGAGGGGGCACAGATACGCAGTATTTT.

This clone was detected a few times. The chain has TRBV9 and TRBJ2-1; tentatively, D is TRBD2 (5 bases). CDR3 length: 16 amino acids. The germline gives CDR1 SGDLS, CDR2 YYNGEE. V was pared by 4 bases and J by 0 bases, with 14 bases between. CDR3 nucleotides: TGTGCCAGCAGCCCAACGACTATCCGCTCCTACAATGAGCAGTTCTTC. The encoded protein is CASSPTTIRSYNEQFF.